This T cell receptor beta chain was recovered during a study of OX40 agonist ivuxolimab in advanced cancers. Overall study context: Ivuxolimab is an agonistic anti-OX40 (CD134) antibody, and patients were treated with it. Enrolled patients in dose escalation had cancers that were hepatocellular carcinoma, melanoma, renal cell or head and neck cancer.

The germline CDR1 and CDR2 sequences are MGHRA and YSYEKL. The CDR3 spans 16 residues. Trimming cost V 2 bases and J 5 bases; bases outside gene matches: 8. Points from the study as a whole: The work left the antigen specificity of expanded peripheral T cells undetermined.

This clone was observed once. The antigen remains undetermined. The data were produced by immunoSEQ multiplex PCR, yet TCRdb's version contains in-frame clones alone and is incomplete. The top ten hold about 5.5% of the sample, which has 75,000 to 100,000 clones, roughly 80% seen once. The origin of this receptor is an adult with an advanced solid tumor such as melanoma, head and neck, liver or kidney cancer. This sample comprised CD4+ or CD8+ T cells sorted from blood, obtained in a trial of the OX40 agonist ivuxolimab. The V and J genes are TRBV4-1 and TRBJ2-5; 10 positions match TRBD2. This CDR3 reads CASSQSISGRYETQYF. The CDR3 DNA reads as TGCGCCAGCAGCCAATCCATTAGCGGGAGGTACGAGACCCAGTACTTC.